These 23 T cell receptor beta chains share one sample of origin, sequenced in a study of blood T cell repertoires in COVID-19. TCRdb keeps only in-frame clones here, not all; method: immunoSEQ multiplex PCR. The sample yields about 410,000 clones, 70% to 90% seen once. The sample taken for sequencing was peripheral blood. The receptors were gathered from a woman in her 30s with active or convalescent COVID-19.

The chain uses TRBV20-1 and TRBJ2-5; tentative D call: TRBD2 (5 bases). This CDR3 is 11 amino acids long. CDR1 is DFQATT, CDR2 SNEGSKA, per germline (reference sequence). The ends were cut back, 6 bases at V and 1 base at J, with 6 bases in the middle. In DNA form, the CDR3 reads TGCAGTGCGCTAGCCCAAGAGACCCAGTACTTC. Amino acid sequence: CSALAQETQYF.

Here the CDR3 reads CASRGTGGSYNEQFF. For the CDR3, the DNA is TGCGCCAGCAGAGGGACAGGGGGTTCCTACAATGAGCAGTTCTTC. The rearrangement links TRBV5-1 to TRBJ2-1, with 11 positions matching TRBD1. Germline-derived CDR1 and CDR2 are SGHRS and YFSETQ. V was clipped by 5 bases and J by 1 base; unmatched bases: 2. The length of the CDR3 is 15 residues.

The chain employs TRBV10-2 and TRBJ2-2, with 12 bases identical to TRBD2. The J segment lost 6 bases and the V segment lost 0 bases, leaving 2 bases of the junction unmatched. CDR1 WSHSY and CDR2 SAAADI come from the germline V gene. The CDR3 runs to 16 residues. The CDR3 DNA reads as TGCGCCAGCAGTGAGTCTCTAGCGGGAGGGCCCGGGGAGCTGTTTTTT. The encoded protein is CASSESLAGGPGELFF.

The chain couples TRBV16 to TRBJ2-7; TRBD1 aligns across 9 bases. The CDR3 is 13 residues long. CDR1 is KGHSY, CDR2 FQNENV, per germline. J was trimmed by 4 bases and V by 4 bases; bases with no gene match: 2. CDR3 sequence reads: CASSRTGDYEQYF. The CDR3 DNA follows: TGTGCCAGCAGCCGGACAGGGGATTACGAGCAGTACTTC.

The chain recombines TRBV13 with TRBJ2-2, with TRBD2 matching 8 bases. The CDR3 loop spans 16 amino acids. Losses at the gene ends were 0 bases for V and 4 bases for J; bases not matched to a gene: 4. CDR1 PRHDT and CDR2 FYEKMQ come from the germline V gene (reference sequence). CDR3 region: CASSLGASGRTGELFF. The CDR3 bases are TGTGCCAGCAGCTTAGGGGCTAGCGGGCGCACCGGGGAGCTGTTTTTT.

The chain combines TRBV19 with TRBJ1-1, with TRBD1 matching 9 bases. With 10 bases clipped from V and 2 bases from J, the junction kept 5 bases outside the gene matches. Germline V lookup: CDR1 LNHDA, CDR2 SQIVND (reference sequence). This CDR3 has 13 amino acids. CDR3 in amino acids: CANPQGANTEAFF. CDR3 in DNA: TGTGCCAACCCACAGGGGGCAAACACTGAAGCTTTCTTT.

A single count supports this clone. The chain joins TRBV3-1 (or the pseudogene TRBV3-2) to TRBJ2-1, with 9 bases that match TRBD2. After removal of 8 bases from V and 7 bases from J, the junction contained 6 bases not matched to a gene. CDR3 length: 13 amino acids. Germline assignment: CDR1 LGHDT and CDR2 YNNKEL (reference sequence). The CDR3 region is CASSWTSVNEQFF. CDR3 in DNA: TGTGCCAGCTCCTGGACTAGCGTTAATGAGCAGTTCTTC.

The rearrangement joins TRBV2 to TRBJ1-2, with a tentative D call TRBD1 (6 bases). Germline V gene sequence: CDR1 SNHLY, CDR2 FYNNEI. CDR3 length: 15 amino acids. V dropped 3 bases and J dropped 4 bases, with 15 bases sitting between them. In DNA form, the CDR3 reads TGTGCCAGCAGTGATAAAGCGGGGGCCAGCTATGGCTACACCTTC. It yields the protein CASSDKAGASYGYTF.

The rearrangement links TRBV6-4 to TRBJ2-1; 14 nucleotides match TRBD2. The CDR3 sequence is 18 residues long. V lost 3 bases and J lost 0; bases outside the gene matches: 4. CDR1 MRHNA and CDR2 SNTAGT come from the germline V gene. CDR3 region: CASSEGTSGGSSYNEQFF. The CDR3 nucleotides read TGTGCCAGCAGTGAAGGGACTAGCGGGGGAAGCTCCTACAATGAGCAGTTCTTC.

J is TRBJ1-2 and V is TRBV2; TRBD1 matches 7 bases. Germline V CDR1 and CDR2: SNHLY, FYNNEI. V shed 6 bases, J shed 2 bases, and the junction held 9 bases outside the gene matches. The CDR3 is 15 residues long. CDR3 region: CASRFRAGGNYGYTF. The CDR3 DNA follows: TGTGCCAGCAGGTTTAGGGCAGGGGGGAACTATGGCTACACCTTC.

The chain combines TRBV4-1 with TRBJ2-7; D ambiguous. CDR1 and CDR2 (germline): MGHRA, YSYEKL. This CDR3 is built from 13 residues. V lost 3 bases to trimming and J lost 5 bases, with 11 bases between them. The CDR3 spells CASSQTRFDEQYF. The CDR3 coding sequence is TGCGCCAGCAGCCAGACACGCTTCGACGAGCAGTACTTC.

The chain is built from TRBV10-2 and TRBJ2-1; D is uncertain. Trimming took 6 bases from V and 9 from J, leaving 15 bases between them. CDR3 size: 13 residues. Germline CDR1 is WSHSY and CDR2 is SAAADI. The CDR3 nucleotides read TGCGCCAGCAGCCTCGACTGGTCTAGTGAGCAGTTCTTC. Protein sequence: CASSLDWSSEQFF.

The chain employs TRBV19 and TRBJ2-7; the match to TRBD2 covers 7 bases. V shed 6 bases, J shed 2 bases, and the junction held 4 bases outside the gene matches. Germline CDR1 and CDR2: LNHDA and SQIVND (reference sequence). The CDR3 is 13 residues long. Here the CDR3 reads CASRGRGPYEQYF. The CDR3 DNA is TGTGCCAGTAGAGGGAGGGGACCCTACGAGCAGTACTTC.

The V call is TRBV5-7, the J call TRBJ2-2; 8 bases align to TRBD2. TRBV5-7 is identified as an open reading frame with a role that is uncertain. V lost 7 bases to trimming and J lost 6 bases; unmatched junction nucleotides: 8. The CDR3 runs 14 residues. The CDR3 is CASEREPVPGELFF. CDR3 coding DNA: TGTGCCAGCGAGCGGGAGCCGGTTCCCGGGGAGCTGTTTTTT.

The rearrangement links TRBV2 to TRBJ1-2, with D perhaps TRBD1 (5 bases). Trimming shortened V by 2 bases and J by 2 bases, and 12 bases separated the two germline ends. The CDR3 sequence is 15 residues long. Germline V CDR1 and CDR2: SNHLY, FYNNEI. The CDR3 bases are TGTGCCAGCAGTGAAACCCCAGGGTCCAACTATGGCTACACCTTC. Translating it yields CASSETPGSNYGYTF.

The V gene is TRBV5-4, the J gene TRBJ1-6, with D uncertain. The V gene's germline CDR1 is SGHNT and CDR2 YYREEE (reference sequence). V dropped 0 bases and J dropped 0 bases, with 10 bases sitting between them. The CDR3 runs 17 residues. The CDR3 DNA reads as TGTGCCAGCAGCTTGGTTGTGTCCCACTCCTATAATTCACCCCTCCACTTT. Translating gives CASSLVVSHSYNSPLHF.

This clone was seen once. This chain uses TRBV5-1 with TRBJ1-4; D call uncertain. Trimming removed 0 bases at V and 7 bases at J, with 7 bases between. Germline lookup yields CDR1 SGHRS and CDR2 YFSETQ. CDR3 length: 13 residues. The CDR3 DNA reads as TGCGCCAGCAGCTTGGCGGTCCCTGAAAAACTGTTTTTT. It codes for CASSLAVPEKLFF.

The genes are TRBV5-1 and TRBJ2-7; possible D gene TRBD1, 6 bases. Trimming pared 3 bases from V and 5 bases from J, leaving 18 bases between. The germline V gene encodes CDR1 SGHRS and CDR2 YFSETQ. CDR3 length: 15 residues. CDR3 in DNA: TGCGCCAGCAGCTCCGCCTCCGGGACAACCCACGAGCAGTACTTC. The encoded protein is CASSSASGTTHEQYF.

The genes are TRBV7-8 and TRBJ1-6; 9 bases fit TRBD1. The CDR3 covers 16 residues. V shed 4 bases, J shed 1 base, and the junction held 2 bases outside the gene matches. The germline V gene has CDR1 SGHVS and CDR2 FQNEAQ. This CDR3 reads CASSSTGGSYNSPLHF. The CDR3 DNA is TGTGCCAGCAGCTCGACAGGGGGGTCCTATAATTCACCCCTCCACTTT.

The rearrangement joins TRBV11-2 to TRBJ2-3; TRBD2 aligns across 9 bases. This CDR3 is 14 amino acids long. The V and J ends lost 4 bases and 10 bases, in that order; junction bases with no gene match: 9. Germline CDR1 SGHAT, CDR2 FQNNGV. CDR3 nucleotides: TGTGCCAGCAGCTCCTTTGGACTAGCGACTCCGCAGTATTTT. This codes for CASSSFGLATPQYF.

In this sample, this clone turned up once. V usage is TRBV4-1 and J usage is TRBJ1-1; 8 positions match TRBD1. The CDR3 runs 16 residues. Germline-derived CDR1 and CDR2 are MGHRA and YSYEKL. V dropped 2 bases and J dropped 7; count of bases not matched to a gene: 12. DNA for the CDR3: TGCGCCAGCAGCCAACCGGGACAGGCTCCCAGGAATGAAGCTTTCTTT. Amino acid sequence: CASSQPGQAPRNEAFF.

The rearrangement links TRBV5-1 to TRBJ1-4, with 9 bases lining up with TRBD1. J gave up 7 bases and V 6 bases, and 7 bases lay outside the gene matches. The germline V gene encodes CDR1 SGHRS and CDR2 YFSETQ. CDR3 length equals 14 residues. The DNA for the CDR3 is TGCGCCAGCACCCACCGGGACAGGGCTGAAAAACTGTTTTTT. This gives the protein CASTHRDRAEKLFF.

CDR3 coding DNA: TGTGCCAGCAGCCCCGACTCCCGGAACACCGGGGAGCTGTTTTTT. This translates into CASSPDSRNTGELFF. The V call is TRBV2, the J call TRBJ2-2; D is uncertain. CDR1 and CDR2 (germline): SNHLY, FYNNEI. V gave up 6 bases and J gave up 1 base, with 12 bases separating them. CDR3 length: 15 residues.